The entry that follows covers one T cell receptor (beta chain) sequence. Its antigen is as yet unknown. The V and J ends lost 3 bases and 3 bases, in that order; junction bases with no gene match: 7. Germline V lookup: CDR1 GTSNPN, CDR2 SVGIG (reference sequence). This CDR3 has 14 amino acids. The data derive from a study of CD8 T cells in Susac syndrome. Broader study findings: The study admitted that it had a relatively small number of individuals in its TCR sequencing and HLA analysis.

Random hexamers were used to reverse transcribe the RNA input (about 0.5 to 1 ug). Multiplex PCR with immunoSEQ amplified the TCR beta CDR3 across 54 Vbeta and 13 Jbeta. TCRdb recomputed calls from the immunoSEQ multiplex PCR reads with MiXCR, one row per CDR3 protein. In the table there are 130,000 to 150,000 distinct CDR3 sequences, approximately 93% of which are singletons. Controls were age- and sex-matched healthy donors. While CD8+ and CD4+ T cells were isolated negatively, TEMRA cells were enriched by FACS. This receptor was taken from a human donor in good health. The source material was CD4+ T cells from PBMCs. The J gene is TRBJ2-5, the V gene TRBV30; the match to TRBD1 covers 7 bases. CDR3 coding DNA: TGTGCCTGGAGAGGACAGGCTGCCAAAGAGACCCAGTACTTC. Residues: CAWRGQAAKETQYF.